This entry lists 20 T cell receptor beta chains sequenced from one sample in a study of radiotherapy plus CTLA-4 blockade in lung cancer. Sequencing was performed with immunoSEQ multiplex PCR; in TCRdb, only in-frame clones are kept and a portion is missing. The table records 55,000 to 75,000 clones, roughly 76% of them present only once. Material: peripheral blood, obtained from a patient treated with radiotherapy plus ipilimumab. The receptors stem from a human donor with non-small cell lung cancer whose response to radiotherapy plus ipilimumab could not be evaluated. Some clones in this sample may be carry-over from other donors' samples.

Ten or more counts support this clone. The chain links TRBV6-5 to TRBJ2-7; 7 bases line up with TRBD2. The CDR3 totals 14 residues. Germline lookup yields CDR1 MNHEY and CDR2 SVGAGI. V lost 4 bases, J lost 2 bases, and 5 bases stayed unmatched. The CDR3 DNA reads TGTGCCAGCAGTTCCAGCGGGGTTCCCTACGAGCAGTACTTC. Translation gives CASSSSGVPYEQYF.

Points on this clone: Germline is not matched at one junction end, which may reflect a read error. V is TRBV2 and J is TRBJ1-4, with 9 bases fitting TRBD1. The CDR3 length is 14 residues. CDR1 is SNHLY and CDR2 is FYNNEI in the germline V gene. The CDR3 sequence is CASREGQGREKLFF. CDR3 DNA sequence: TGTGCCAGCAGGGAAGGACAGGGGAGAGAAAAACTGTTTTTT.

The DNA for the CDR3 is TGTGCCAGCAGCACAGGTGGGTTAGAAGCTTTCTTT. It codes for CASSTGGLEAFF. The genes are TRBV6-5 and TRBJ1-1; D may be TRBD1 (5 bases). Between the trimmed V and J ends, which lost 6 bases and 8 bases, there was a span of 13 bases. In germline, CDR1 is MNHEY, CDR2 SVGAGI. The length of the CDR3 is 12 residues.

This clone has a handful of counts. The chain combines TRBV10-3 with TRBJ2-7, with TRBD2 matching over 9 bases. CDR1 ENHRY and CDR2 SYGVKD come from the germline V gene. V dropped 11 bases and J dropped 1; count of bases not matched to a gene: 15. The CDR3 spans 16 residues. This CDR3 is CASATSGPRLSYEQYF. The CDR3 bases are TGTGCCTCTGCGACTAGCGGACCTCGACTGTCCTACGAGCAGTACTTC.

This clone qualifies as medium-sized. The V and J genes are TRBV25-1 and TRBJ2-7; TRBD1 might be the D (6 bases). V was clipped by 2 bases and J by 3 bases, with 17 bases between them. Germline CDR1 MGHDK, CDR2 SYGVNS. The CDR3 is 16 residues long. CDR3 DNA sequence: TGTGCCAGCAGTGAAGGTTGGGCAGGGGAAGGCTACGAGCAGTACTTC. Its protein is CASSEGWAGEGYEQYF.

The sample holds a few counts of this clone. This chain uses TRBV7-6 with TRBJ1-2; tentatively, D is TRBD1 (5 bases). The CDR3 has 15 amino acids. Germline CDR1 and CDR2: SGHVS and FNYEAQ. V gave up 5 bases and J gave up 3 bases, with 16 bases separating them. CDR3: CASSDVQGIHYGYTF. Written as DNA, the CDR3 is TGTGCCAGCAGCGATGTTCAGGGTATCCACTATGGCTACACCTTC.

The CDR3 DNA follows: TGTGCCAGCGGCCGCCCTAGCACAGATACGCAGTATTTT. As protein: CASGRPSTDTQYF. This chain uses TRBV5-6 with TRBJ2-3; D call uncertain. Germline V lookup: CDR1 SGHDT, CDR2 YYEEEE. The CDR3 runs to 13 residues. Trimming cost V 7 bases and J 0 bases, with 9 bases left between them. Full variable domain (remainder filled in from reference TRBV5-6 and TRBJ2-3): DAGVTQSPTHLIKTRGQQVTLRCSPKSGHDTVSWYQQALGQGPQFIFQYYEEEERQRGNFPDRFSGHQFPNYSSELNVNALLLGDSALYLCASGRPSTDTQYFGPGTRLTVL.

The CDR3 DNA sequence: TGTGCCAGCAGCCAAGACCCCTGGCAGAGCAATCAGCCCCAGCATTTT. It is translated as CASSQDPWQSNQPQHF. The V call is TRBV4-2, the J call TRBJ1-5; no clear D. V lost 0 bases and J lost 1, with 10 bases in between. Germline lookup yields CDR1 LGHNA and CDR2 YNFKEQ. This CDR3 is 16 amino acids long.

This clone was seen more than once but under ten times. The chain is built from TRBV28 and TRBJ2-1; TRBD2 is a possible D gene (6 bases). CDR3 length equals 17 residues. The germline V gene has CDR1 MDHEN and CDR2 SYDVKM. Between the trimmed V and J ends, which lost 4 bases and 4 bases, there was a span of 20 bases. The CDR3 region is CASSSLRLAPNYNEQFF. The CDR3 DNA reads TGTGCCAGCAGTTCTCTCCGGCTAGCGCCTAATTACAATGAGCAGTTCTTC.

The chain uses TRBV4-1 and TRBJ1-2, with TRBD1 identical over 7 bases. The V gene's germline CDR1 is MGHRA and CDR2 YSYEKL. The CDR3 has 15 residues. Germline trimming cut 1 base from V and 8 bases from J; bases unmatched to any gene: 10. CDR3 amino acids: CASSQVGQLPGGYTF. The CDR3 DNA follows: TGCGCCAGCAGCCAAGTGGGACAGCTCCCGGGGGGCTACACCTTC.

This chain connects TRBV7-9 to TRBJ1-1; D is undetermined. The CDR3 extends over 15 amino acids. The V and J ends lost 4 bases and 6 bases respectively, with 18 bases between them. Germline V lookup: CDR1 SEHNR, CDR2 FQNEAQ (reference sequence). CDR3 in DNA: TGTGCCAGCAGCTCCCGGGAAGGGCGGTTAGCTGAAGCTTTCTTT. As protein: CASSSREGRLAEAFF.

The chain has TRBV5-1 and TRBJ2-2; a weak D match, TRBD1 (6 bases). Germline lookup yields CDR1 SGHRS and CDR2 YFSETQ. V lost 6 bases and J lost 6, with 15 bases in between. CDR3 size: 14 residues. The CDR3 loop reads CASTIQQGAGELFF. The CDR3 nucleotides are TGCGCCAGCACAATCCAACAGGGTGCCGGGGAGCTGTTTTTT.

The chain uses TRBV15 and TRBJ2-6, with 9 bases aligning to TRBD1. Germline assignment: CDR1 LNHNV and CDR2 YYDKDF (reference sequence). CDR3 length equals 17 residues. With V trimmed by 9 bases and J by 0 bases, 9 bases remained unmatched. The CDR3 reads CATKTGGTHSGANVLTF. Written as DNA, the CDR3 is TGTGCCACTAAAACAGGGGGCACTCACTCTGGGGCCAACGTCCTGACTTTC.

CDR3 loop: CASSGGKLNTEAFF. CDR3 bases: TGTGCCAGCAGCGGAGGGAAATTGAACACTGAAGCTTTCTTT. V usage is TRBV7-9 and J usage is TRBJ1-1; D remains unclear. The CDR3 totals 14 residues. Looked up from germline, CDR1 is SEHNR and CDR2 is FQNEAQ (reference sequence). V lost 5 bases and J lost 0, with 10 bases in between. Full variable domain (rest looked up from reference TRBV7-9 and TRBJ1-1): DTGVSQNPRHKITKRGQNVTFRCDPISEHNRLYWYRQTLGQGPEFLTYFQNEAQLEKSRLLSDRFSAERPKGSFSTLEIQRTEQGDSAMYLCASSGGKLNTEAFFGQGTRLTVV.

The CDR3 reads CASSLTGGYRPDTQYF. The CDR3 coding sequence is TGTGCCAGCAGCTTAACCGGGGGTTATCGCCCAGATACGCAGTATTTT. The chain joins TRBV11-1 to TRBJ2-3; D is perhaps TRBD2 (6 bases). The CDR3 loop spans 16 amino acids. Germline V gene data show CDR1 as SGHAT and CDR2 as FQDESV (reference sequence). Trimming removed 2 bases from V and 4 bases from J, with 16 bases in between.

This chain uses TRBV7-2 with TRBJ1-5, with 9 bases identical to TRBD1. Germline V gene data show CDR1 as SGHTA and CDR2 as FQGNSA. The CDR3 consists of 15 residues. After removal of 2 bases from V and 7 bases from J, the junction contained 6 bases not matched to a gene. The CDR3, as DNA: TGTGCCAGCAGCTTATCTACGGGACAGGGACAGCCCCAGCATTTT. Translated, it gives CASSLSTGQGQPQHF.

This clone was found a few times. J is TRBJ1-1 and V is TRBV7-9; D gene unclear. This CDR3 spans 13 amino acids. Trimming pared 1 base from V and 8 bases from J, leaving 11 bases between. Germline loops: CDR1 SEHNR, CDR2 FQNEAQ (reference sequence). CDR3 sequence: CASSLDMTREAFF. The CDR3 DNA sequence: TGTGCCAGCAGCTTAGACATGACCAGGGAAGCTTTCTTT.

The CDR3 coding sequence is TGTGCCAGCAGCCAAGACCTGAGCGGGGGCTACGAGCAGTACTTC. Its protein product is CASSQDLSGGYEQYF. This chain connects TRBV4-2 to TRBJ2-7, with 8 bases identical to TRBD2. The CDR3 runs to 15 residues. From germline, CDR1 is LGHNA and CDR2 YNFKEQ. J gave up 3 bases and V 0 bases, and 4 bases lay outside the gene matches.

This chain joins TRBV27 and TRBJ1-2; 8 bases fit TRBD1. This CDR3 region has 16 residues. Germline V gene data show CDR1 as MNHEY and CDR2 as SMNVEV (reference sequence). With 0 bases clipped from V and 8 bases from J, the junction kept 11 bases outside the gene matches. As DNA, the CDR3 is TGTGCCAGCAGTTTATCCACATCAGGGGGCGCGAAGGGCTACACCTTC. Amino acid sequence: CASSLSTSGGAKGYTF.

The chain employs TRBV7-2 and TRBJ1-2; D gene unclear. The CDR3 sequence is 15 residues long. With 0 bases removed from V and 4 bases from J, the gap between germline ends came to 12 bases. Germline-derived CDR1 and CDR2 are SGHTA and FQGNSA. CDR3 sequence: CASSLAGQASYGYTF. In nucleotides, the CDR3 is TGTGCCAGCAGCTTAGCTGGGCAGGCGAGCTATGGCTACACCTTC.